The T cell receptor beta chain under discussion was sequenced for a study of T cell responses to AZD1222 COVID-19 vaccine. The study's findings and limits: The sample set comprised mostly white British donors with more females, and clonal diversity was possibly underestimated. The peak T cell response came first, and repertoires were sampled only after it.

Of note for this clone: Antigen: not known.

Data came from immunoSEQ multiplex PCR; TCRdb stores just in-frame clones and leaves some out. The repertoire holds tens of thousands of clones, with about 91% as singletons. The receptor was derived from an adult who received the MenACWY meningococcal vaccine as a control. Here the sequenced sample was peripheral blood, taken 28 days after the second dose of the MenACWY control vaccine.

CDR3 bases: TGCGCCAGCAGCGCAGGACAGAGGGGAAATGAAAAACTGTTTTTT. Translation: CASSAGQRGNEKLFF. The J gene is TRBJ1-4, the V gene TRBV5-1; the D gene is possibly TRBD1 (6 bases). Trimming removed 4 bases at V and 5 bases at J, with 15 bases between. Germline V gives CDR1 SGHRS, CDR2 YFSETQ. The CDR3 covers 15 residues.